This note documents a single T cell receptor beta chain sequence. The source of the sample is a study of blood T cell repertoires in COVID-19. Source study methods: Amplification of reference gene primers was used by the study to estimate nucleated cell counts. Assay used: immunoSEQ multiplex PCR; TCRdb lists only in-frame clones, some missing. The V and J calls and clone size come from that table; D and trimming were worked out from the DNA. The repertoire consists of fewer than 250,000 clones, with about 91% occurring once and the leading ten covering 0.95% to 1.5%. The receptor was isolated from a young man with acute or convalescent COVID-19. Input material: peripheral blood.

The CDR3 coding sequence is TGTGCCAGCAGTTCCAGGGGGGATTTCAATGAGCAGTTCTTC. This translates into CASSSRGDFNEQFF. This sequence joins TRBV6-5 and TRBJ2-1; maybe TRBD1 (7 bases). Per the germline V gene, CDR1 is MNHEY and CDR2 is SVGAGI. V was shortened by 4 bases and J by 6 bases, with 13 bases between the two germline ends. This CDR3 has 14 amino acids.